These 16 T cell receptor beta chains share one sample of origin, sequenced in a study of response to subunit inactivated influenza vaccine. TCRdb called the RT-PCR reads again in MiXCR, with one record for every CDR3 protein. The repertoire includes just under 550,000 distinct CDR3 sequences, around 25% of them detected once, and approximately 2.9% sits in the top ten. This sample also appeared in a second study, on T cells expressing NK-cell markers. Turning to that study: The authors made TCR beta cDNA libraries by 5'RACE template switching. This switching added a universal primer site and UMIs.

The material sequenced was CD4+ T cells sorted from PBMCs, taken 11 to 12 days after vaccination. The origin of the receptors is a man aged 45-65 years who received an inactivated influenza vaccine.

This clonotype was recorded a few times. The gene calls are TRBV20-1 and TRBJ2-1; no reliable D call. V lost 6 bases to trimming and J lost 0 bases, with 12 bases between them. The CDR3 runs to 14 residues. The germline V gene has CDR1 DFQATT and CDR2 SNEGSKA (reference sequence). The CDR3 DNA reads TGCAGTGCCCTCGGACGGAGCTCCTACAATGAGCAGTTCTTC. Its protein is CSALGRSSYNEQFF.

The chain carries TRBV5-5 and TRBJ1-1; D gene ambiguous. This CDR3 is built from 17 residues. CDR1 and CDR2 from the germline V gene are SGHKS and YYEKEE (reference sequence). Trimming shortened V by 5 bases and J by 0 bases, and 20 bases separated the two germline ends. In DNA, the CDR3 is TGTGCCAGCAGTTTAACGATGAACCCGCTCGTGAACACTGAAGCTTTCTTT. Its translation is CASSLTMNPLVNTEAFF.

This clonotype has only a few counts. This sequence joins TRBV7-2 and TRBJ2-7; D possibly corresponds to TRBD1 (5 bases). Germline lookup yields CDR1 SGHTA and CDR2 FQGNSA. This CDR3 region has 13 residues. Trimming left V 5 bases short and J 2 bases short, with 10 bases between. As DNA, the CDR3 is TGTGCCAGCAGCCAGGACAATACCTACGAGCAGTACTTC. Amino acids: CASSQDNTYEQYF.

This clonotype was observed many times. Here the CDR3 DNA reads TGCGCCAGCAGCCCGGACAGGCAAGAGACCCAGTACTTC. Protein sequence: CASSPDRQETQYF. The rearrangement uses TRBV5-1 and TRBJ2-5; TRBD1 agrees at 7 bases. Unmatched junction bases numbered 2, after V lost 4 bases and J lost 2 bases. Germline assignment: CDR1 SGHRS and CDR2 YFSETQ. The CDR3 runs to 13 residues. Based on the CDR3 plus reference TRBV5-1 and TRBJ2-5, the full variable domain is KAGVTQTPRYLIKTRGQQVTLSCSPISGHRSVSWYQQTPGQGLQFLFEYFSETQRNKGNFPGRFSGRQFSNSRSEMNVSTLELGDSALYLCASSPDRQETQYFGPGTRLLVL.

The chain uses TRBV11-2 and TRBJ2-1; no clear D gene. Germline CDR1 reads SGHAT; CDR2 reads FQNNGV. Trimming cost V 4 bases and J 9 bases, with 7 bases left between them. The CDR3 is 11 amino acids. The CDR3 loop is CASSSYIEQFF. As DNA, the CDR3 is TGTGCCAGCAGCTCTTATATTGAGCAGTTCTTC.

The chain links TRBV28 to TRBJ2-7, with 9 bases fitting TRBD1. The V segment lost 6 bases and the J segment 13 bases; nucleotides outside the gene matches: 16. This CDR3 is built from 14 residues. Germline V CDR1 and CDR2: MDHEN, SYDVKM. As DNA, the CDR3 is TGTGCCAGCAGCTCCACCGGGACAGGGCCAGTGCCTTACTTC. Encoded protein: CASSSTGTGPVPYF.

The sample holds a few counts of this clonotype. This chain joins TRBV12-3 or TRBV12-4 and TRBJ1-3; D is unresolved. Trimming pared 5 bases from V and 4 bases from J, leaving 12 bases between. This CDR3 comprises 14 residues. CDR3 sequence reads: CASSPVSSGNTIYF. The CDR3 DNA reads as TGTGCCAGCAGTCCTGTTTCATCGGGAAACACCATATATTTT.

This clonotype has only a few counts. The genes are TRBV7-9 and TRBJ1-2; D possibly corresponds to TRBD1 (5 bases). Trimming stripped 3 bases from V and 6 bases from J, with 14 bases between. CDR1 is SEHNR and CDR2 is FQNEAQ in the germline V gene (reference sequence). The CDR3 has 14 amino acids. In DNA form, the CDR3 reads TGTGCCAGCAGCTTGGAAAGGGGACGAGATGGCTACACCTTC. This translates into CASSLERGRDGYTF.

The chain joins TRBV6-5 to TRBJ1-4; D remains unclear. The CDR3 loop spans 14 amino acids. The germline V and J ends were trimmed by 0 bases and 5 bases, with 7 bases remaining between them. The germline gives CDR1 MNHEY, CDR2 SVGAGI. The CDR3 reads CASSYSRENEKLFF. The CDR3 DNA follows: TGTGCCAGCAGTTACTCGAGGGAGAATGAAAAACTGTTTTTT.

This clonotype came up a few times. The CDR3 DNA sequence: TGCAGCGTTGAAGGGTTTGAAGCTTTCTTT. The encoded protein is CSVEGFEAFF. The chain employs TRBV29-1 and TRBJ1-1, with no clear D. This CDR3 has 10 amino acids. Germline V gives CDR1 SQVTM, CDR2 ANQGSEA. The V end lost 1 base, the J end lost 7 bases, and 4 bases lay between the germline ends.

CDR3 loop: CASSELAGSYEQYF. The CDR3 DNA reads TGCGCCAGCAGTGAACTAGCGGGGTCCTACGAGCAGTACTTC. The chain carries TRBV10-2 and TRBJ2-7; 10 bases agree with TRBD2. V dropped 3 bases and J dropped 1; count of bases not matched to a gene: 0. The CDR3 totals 14 residues. Germline assignment: CDR1 WSHSY and CDR2 SAAADI.

The rearrangement joins TRBV10-3 to TRBJ2-1; D perhaps matches TRBD2 (7 bases). The CDR3 loop spans 16 amino acids. Germline lookup yields CDR1 ENHRY and CDR2 SYGVKD. V was cut by 0 bases and J by 3 bases, with 12 bases left in between. The CDR3 coding sequence is TGTGCCATCAGTGAGTCGGGCGGGGGCCTCTACAATGAGCAGTTCTTC. Translating gives CAISESGGGLYNEQFF.

This clonotype was seen a handful of times. This chain uses TRBV11-3 with TRBJ2-1; perhaps D is TRBD1 or TRBD2 (5 bases each). V lost 4 bases to trimming and J lost 1 base, with 11 bases between them. Germline assignment: CDR1 SGHNT and CDR2 YENEEA. The CDR3 is made up of 15 amino acids. The CDR3 DNA is TGTGCCAGCAGCTCAGGGCGGACTTCCTACAATGAGCAGTTCTTC. Translated, it gives CASSSGRTSYNEQFF.

In this sample, this clonotype turned up a few times. An end of the junction differs from the germline gene, which may be a read error. The V and J genes are TRBV29-1 and TRBJ2-1; no firm D call. Germline V lookup: CDR1 SQVTM, CDR2 ANQGSEA. The CDR3 consists of 14 residues. Here the CDR3 reads CSARQRYSDNEQFF. The CDR3 nucleotides read TGCAGCGCTCGACAACGTTACTCCGACAATGAGCAGTTCTTC.

The chain couples TRBV9 to TRBJ2-1, with a weak D call TRBD2 (5 bases). From germline, CDR1 is SGDLS and CDR2 YYNGEE. The CDR3 consists of 15 residues. V lost 6 bases and J 0 bases, leaving 13 bases between the germline ends. The CDR3 nucleotides are TGTGCCAGCACGCCCGGGGTAAGCTCCTACAATGAGCAGTTCTTC. Translating gives CASTPGVSSYNEQFF.

The rearrangement links TRBV6-1 to TRBJ1-4; D is unresolved. The germline V gene has CDR1 MNHNS and CDR2 SASEGT. The CDR3 is 15 amino acids. With 5 bases removed from V and 4 bases from J, the gap between germline ends came to 14 bases. In DNA form, the CDR3 reads TGTGCCAGCAGTCCTCTGACTGGGGTTAATGAAAAACTGTTTTTT. Translated: CASSPLTGVNEKLFF.